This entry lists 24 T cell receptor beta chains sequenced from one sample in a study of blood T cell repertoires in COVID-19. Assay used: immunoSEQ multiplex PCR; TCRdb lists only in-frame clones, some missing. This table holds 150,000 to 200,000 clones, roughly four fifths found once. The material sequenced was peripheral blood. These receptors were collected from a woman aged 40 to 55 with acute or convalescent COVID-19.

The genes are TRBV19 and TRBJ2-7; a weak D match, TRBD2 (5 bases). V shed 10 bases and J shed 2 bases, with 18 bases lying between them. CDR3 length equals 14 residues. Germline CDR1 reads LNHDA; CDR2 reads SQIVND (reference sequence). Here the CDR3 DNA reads TGTGCCACCCAGGAGGCCTACTCAACCTACGAGCAGTACTTC. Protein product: CATQEAYSTYEQYF.

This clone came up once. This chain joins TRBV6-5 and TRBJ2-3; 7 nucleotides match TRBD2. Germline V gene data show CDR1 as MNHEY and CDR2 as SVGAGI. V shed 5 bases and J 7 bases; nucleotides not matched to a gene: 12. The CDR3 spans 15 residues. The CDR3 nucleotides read TGTGCCAGCAGTCCAGGAGGCGGGAGACCGAATACGCAGTATTTT. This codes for CASSPGGGRPNTQYF.

The CDR3 is CASRGLSQLGEQYF. DNA of the CDR3: TGTGCCAGCAGAGGACTATCCCAATTGGGCGAGCAGTACTTC. The J gene is TRBJ2-7, the V gene TRBV27; possible D gene TRBD2, 6 bases. Trimming stripped 6 bases from V and 6 bases from J, with 18 bases between. The length of the CDR3 is 14 residues. The germline gives CDR1 MNHEY, CDR2 SMNVEV (reference sequence).

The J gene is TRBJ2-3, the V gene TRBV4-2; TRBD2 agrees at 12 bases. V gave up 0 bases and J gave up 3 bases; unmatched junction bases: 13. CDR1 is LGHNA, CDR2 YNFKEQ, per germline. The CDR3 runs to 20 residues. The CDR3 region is CASSQDRAPSGGAKTDTQYF. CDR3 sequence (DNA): TGTGCCAGCAGCCAAGATCGGGCGCCTAGCGGGGGGGCGAAGACAGATACGCAGTATTTT.

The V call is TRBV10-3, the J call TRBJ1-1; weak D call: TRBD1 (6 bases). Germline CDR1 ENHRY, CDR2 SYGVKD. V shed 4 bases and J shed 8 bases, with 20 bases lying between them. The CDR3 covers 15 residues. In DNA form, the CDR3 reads TGTGCCATCAGTGCCGAGATGGGGGGGCGAGGAGAAGCTTTCTTT. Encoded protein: CAISAEMGGRGEAFF.

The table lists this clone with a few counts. The CDR3 DNA sequence: TGTGCCAGCAAGCAGGGTGGCGAGACCCAGTACTTC. Translated: CASKQGGETQYF. This rearrangement joins TRBV2 to TRBJ2-5; tentative D call: TRBD1 (5 bases). V dropped 7 bases and J dropped 5 bases, with 11 bases sitting between them. CDR1 is SNHLY, CDR2 FYNNEI, per germline. The CDR3 is 12 amino acids.

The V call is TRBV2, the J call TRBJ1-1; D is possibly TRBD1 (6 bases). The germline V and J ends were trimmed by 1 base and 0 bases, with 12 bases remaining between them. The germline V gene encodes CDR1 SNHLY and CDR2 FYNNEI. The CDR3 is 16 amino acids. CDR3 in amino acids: CASSEGTASMNTEAFF. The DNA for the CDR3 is TGTGCCAGCAGTGAAGGGACAGCCTCCATGAACACTGAAGCTTTCTTT.

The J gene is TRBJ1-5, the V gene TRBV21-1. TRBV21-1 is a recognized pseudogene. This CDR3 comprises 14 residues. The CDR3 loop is CASSNTGGVKPQHF. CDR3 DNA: TGTGCCAGCAGCAATACGGGGGGAGTGAAGCCCCAGCATTTT.

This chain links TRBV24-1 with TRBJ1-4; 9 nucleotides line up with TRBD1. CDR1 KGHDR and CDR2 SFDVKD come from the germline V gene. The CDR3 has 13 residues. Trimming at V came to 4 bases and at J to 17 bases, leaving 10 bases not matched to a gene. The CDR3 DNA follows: TGTGCCACCAGTGACCCGGACAGGGGTGTATTATTTTTT. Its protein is CATSDPDRGVLFF.

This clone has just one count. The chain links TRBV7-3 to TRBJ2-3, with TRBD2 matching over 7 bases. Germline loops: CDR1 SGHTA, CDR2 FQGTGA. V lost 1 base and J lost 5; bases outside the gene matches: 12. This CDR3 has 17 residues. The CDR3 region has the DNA TGTGCCAGCAGCTTAATGGTAGCGGGCCGAGGCCGAGATACGCAGTATTTT. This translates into CASSLMVAGRGRDTQYF. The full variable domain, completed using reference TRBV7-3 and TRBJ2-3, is GAGVSQTPSNKVTEKGKYVELRCDPISGHTALYWYRQSLGQGPEFLIYFQGTGAADDSGLPNDRFFAVRPEGSVSTLKIQRTERGDSAVYLCASSLMVAGRGRDTQYFGPGTRLTVL.

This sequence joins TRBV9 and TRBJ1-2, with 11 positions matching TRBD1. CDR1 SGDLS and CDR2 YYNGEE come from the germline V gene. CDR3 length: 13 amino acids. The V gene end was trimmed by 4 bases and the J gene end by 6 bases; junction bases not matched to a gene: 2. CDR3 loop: CASSTGQGDGYTF. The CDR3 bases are TGTGCCAGCAGCACGGGACAGGGGGATGGCTACACCTTC.

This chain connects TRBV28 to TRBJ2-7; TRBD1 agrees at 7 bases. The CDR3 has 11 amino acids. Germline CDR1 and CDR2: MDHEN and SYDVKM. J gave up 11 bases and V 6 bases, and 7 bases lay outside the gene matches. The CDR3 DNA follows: TGTGCCAGCAGGAAAGGGGGCGGCGAGTACTTC. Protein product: CASRKGGGEYF. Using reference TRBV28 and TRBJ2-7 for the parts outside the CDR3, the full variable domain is DVKVTQSSRYLVKRTGEKVFLECVQDMDHENMFWYRQDPGLGLRLIYFSYDVKMKEKGDIPEGYSVSREKKERFSLILESASTNQTSMYLCASRKGGGEYFGPGTRLTVT.

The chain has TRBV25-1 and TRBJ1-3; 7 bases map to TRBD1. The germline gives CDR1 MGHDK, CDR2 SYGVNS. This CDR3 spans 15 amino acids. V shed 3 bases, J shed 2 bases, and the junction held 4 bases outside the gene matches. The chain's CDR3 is CASSDRGQAGNTIYF. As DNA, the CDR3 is TGTGCCAGCAGTGATCGAGGACAGGCTGGAAACACCATATATTTT.

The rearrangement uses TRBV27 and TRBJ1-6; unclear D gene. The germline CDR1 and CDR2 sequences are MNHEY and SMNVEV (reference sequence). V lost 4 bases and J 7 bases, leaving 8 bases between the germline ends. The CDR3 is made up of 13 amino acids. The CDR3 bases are TGTGCCAGCAGTTCCCGTCCGAATTCACCCCTCCACTTT. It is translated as CASSSRPNSPLHF.

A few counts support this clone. CDR3 in DNA: TGTGCCAGCAGTTTATGGACTTTTTCCGGGAAAGGCCCCGGGAGCCCAGATACGCAGTATTTT. Protein: CASSLWTFSGKGPGSPDTQYF. The genes are TRBV27 and TRBJ2-3, with D possibly matching TRBD2 (6 bases). The V and J ends lost 1 base and 4 bases respectively, with 30 bases between them. This CDR3 is 21 amino acids long. Germline V lookup: CDR1 MNHEY, CDR2 SMNVEV (reference sequence).

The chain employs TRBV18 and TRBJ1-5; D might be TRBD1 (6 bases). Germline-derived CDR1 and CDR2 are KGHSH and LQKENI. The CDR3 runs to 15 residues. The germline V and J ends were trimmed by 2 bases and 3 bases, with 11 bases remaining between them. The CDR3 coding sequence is TGTGCCAGCTCACCAACAGGGAAAGTCAATCAGCCCCAGCATTTT. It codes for CASSPTGKVNQPQHF.

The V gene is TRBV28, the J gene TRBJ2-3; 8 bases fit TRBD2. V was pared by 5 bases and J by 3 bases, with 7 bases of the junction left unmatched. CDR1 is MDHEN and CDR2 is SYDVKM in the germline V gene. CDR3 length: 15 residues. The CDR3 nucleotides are TGTGCCAGCAGTACTGCTAGCGGGCCAACAGATACGCAGTATTTT. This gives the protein CASSTASGPTDTQYF.

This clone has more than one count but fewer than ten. DNA for the CDR3: TGCGCCAGCAGCCCGGGACAGGGAGGCGCCGGGGAGCTGTTTTTT. Amino acid sequence: CASSPGQGGAGELFF. The chain recombines TRBV5-1 with TRBJ2-2; 9 nucleotides align to TRBD1. Germline V gene lookup returns CDR1 SGHRS and CDR2 YFSETQ. V shed 4 bases, J shed 6 bases, and the junction held 7 bases outside the gene matches. This CDR3 has 15 residues.

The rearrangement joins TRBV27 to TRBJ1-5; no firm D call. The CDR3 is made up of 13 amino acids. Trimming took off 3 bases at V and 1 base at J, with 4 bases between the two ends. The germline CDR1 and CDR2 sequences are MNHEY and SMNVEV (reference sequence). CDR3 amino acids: CASSFRSNQPQHF. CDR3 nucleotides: TGTGCCAGCAGTTTCCGGAGCAATCAGCCCCAGCATTTT.

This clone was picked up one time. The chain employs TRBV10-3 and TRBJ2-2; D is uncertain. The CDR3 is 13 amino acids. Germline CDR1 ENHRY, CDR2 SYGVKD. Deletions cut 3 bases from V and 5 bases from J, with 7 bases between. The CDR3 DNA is TGTGCCATCAGTGACTTGGCTACCGGGGAGCTGTTTTTT. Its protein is CAISDLATGELFF.

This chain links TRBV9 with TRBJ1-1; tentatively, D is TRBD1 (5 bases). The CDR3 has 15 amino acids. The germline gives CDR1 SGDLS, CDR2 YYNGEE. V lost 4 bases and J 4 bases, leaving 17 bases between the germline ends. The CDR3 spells CASSFGGAFGTEAFF. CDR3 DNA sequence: TGTGCCAGCAGCTTCGGTGGGGCCTTTGGCACTGAAGCTTTCTTT.

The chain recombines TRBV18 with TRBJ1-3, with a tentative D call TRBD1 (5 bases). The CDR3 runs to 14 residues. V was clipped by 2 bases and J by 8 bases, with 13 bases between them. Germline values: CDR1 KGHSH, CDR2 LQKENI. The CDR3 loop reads CASSPSPGRDTIYF. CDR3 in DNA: TGTGCCAGCTCACCATCCCCAGGGAGGGACACCATATATTTT.

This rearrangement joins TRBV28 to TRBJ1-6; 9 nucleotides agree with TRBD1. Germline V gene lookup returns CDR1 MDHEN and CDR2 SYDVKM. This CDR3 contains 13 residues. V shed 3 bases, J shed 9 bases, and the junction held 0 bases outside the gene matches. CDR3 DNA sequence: TGTGCCAGCAGTTTGACAGGGGGTTCACCCCTCCACTTT. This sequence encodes CASSLTGGSPLHF.

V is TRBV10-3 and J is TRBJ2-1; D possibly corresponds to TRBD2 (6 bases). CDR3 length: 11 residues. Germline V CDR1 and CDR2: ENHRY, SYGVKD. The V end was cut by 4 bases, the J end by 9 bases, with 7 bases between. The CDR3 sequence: CAISGEVEQFF. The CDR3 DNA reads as TGTGCCATCAGTGGGGAGGTTGAGCAGTTCTTC.